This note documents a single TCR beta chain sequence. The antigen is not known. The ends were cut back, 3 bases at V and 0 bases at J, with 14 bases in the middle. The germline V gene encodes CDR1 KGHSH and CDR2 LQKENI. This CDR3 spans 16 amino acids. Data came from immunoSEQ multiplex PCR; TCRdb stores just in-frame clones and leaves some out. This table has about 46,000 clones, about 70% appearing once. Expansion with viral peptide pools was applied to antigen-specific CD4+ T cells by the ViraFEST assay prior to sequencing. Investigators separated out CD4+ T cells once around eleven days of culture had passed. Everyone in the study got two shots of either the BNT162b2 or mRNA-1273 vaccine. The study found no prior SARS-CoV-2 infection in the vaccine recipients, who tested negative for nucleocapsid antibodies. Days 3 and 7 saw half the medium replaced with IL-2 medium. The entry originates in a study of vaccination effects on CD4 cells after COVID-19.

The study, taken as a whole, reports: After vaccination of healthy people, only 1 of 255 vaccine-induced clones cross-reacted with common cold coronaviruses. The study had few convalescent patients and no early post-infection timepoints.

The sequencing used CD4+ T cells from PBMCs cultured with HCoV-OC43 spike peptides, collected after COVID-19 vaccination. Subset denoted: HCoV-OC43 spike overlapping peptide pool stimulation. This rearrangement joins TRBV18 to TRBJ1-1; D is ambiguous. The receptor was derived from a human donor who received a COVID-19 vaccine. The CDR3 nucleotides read TGTGCCAGCTCACCGGGAGAGTTCATGATGAACACTGAAGCTTTCTTT. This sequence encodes CASSPGEFMMNTEAFF.